The present TCR beta chain was sequenced within a study of shared clonotypes between healthy human individuals. Study outcomes and limitations: Generation probabilities of non-shared clonotypes were lower (relative to those shared by all four donors).

As concerns this clone: Its antigen remains unidentified. The same CDR3 is also encoded by other DNA sequences in this sample.

TCRdb's table, derived via immunoSEQ multiplex PCR, lists solely in-frame clones and lacks some. The sample has about 1.5 million clones, 95% to 99% seen once. In germline, CDR1 is SGDLS, CDR2 YYNGEE. The CDR3 is made up of 14 amino acids. Germline trimming cut 2 bases from V and 6 bases from J; bases unmatched to any gene: 4. The chain joins TRBV9 to TRBJ2-1; 8 nucleotides align to TRBD2. This TCR derives from a man younger than 40 in good health. Sequencing was carried out using naive CD4+ T cells sorted from blood. Described subset: CD45RA+ positively selected. In DNA, the CDR3 is TGTGCCAGCAGCGTGAGGACTAGCTCCAATGAGCAGTTCTTC. This encodes CASSVRTSSNEQFF.